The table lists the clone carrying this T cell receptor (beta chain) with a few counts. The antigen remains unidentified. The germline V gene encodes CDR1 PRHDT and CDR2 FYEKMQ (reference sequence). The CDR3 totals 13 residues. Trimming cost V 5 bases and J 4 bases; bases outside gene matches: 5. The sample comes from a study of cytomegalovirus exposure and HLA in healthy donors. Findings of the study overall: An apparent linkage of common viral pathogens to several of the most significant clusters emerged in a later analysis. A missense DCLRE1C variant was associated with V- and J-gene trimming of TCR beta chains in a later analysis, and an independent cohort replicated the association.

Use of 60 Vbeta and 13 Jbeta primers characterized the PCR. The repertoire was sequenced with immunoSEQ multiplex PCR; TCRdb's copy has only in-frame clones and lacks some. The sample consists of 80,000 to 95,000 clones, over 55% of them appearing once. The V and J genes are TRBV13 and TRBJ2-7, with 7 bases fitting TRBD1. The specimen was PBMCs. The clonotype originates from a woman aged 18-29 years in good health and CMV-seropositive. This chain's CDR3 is CASSPGTVYEQYF. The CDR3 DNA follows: TGTGCCAGCAGCCCCGGGACAGTATACGAGCAGTACTTC.